This T cell receptor (beta chain) was identified in a study of blood T cell repertoires in COVID-19. Looking at the study overall: COVID-19 samples collected from the United States, Italy and Spain covered acute and convalescent phases. Sources were T cells, B-cell-depleted T cells, or PBMCs; the material itself was cDNA or gDNA.

As processed by the authors: Reference gene primer amplification in the assay estimated nucleated cell counts. Clones were read by immunoSEQ multiplex PCR, and TCRdb kept only the in-frame ones, dropping some. V, J and clone size were drawn from that table, and D and trimming were deduced from the DNA. This repertoire shows 50,000 or so clones, around 85% found once; its top ten account for roughly 4.7%. Trimming took 2 bases from V and 7 from J; bases not matched to a gene: 9. CDR1 is WSHSY, CDR2 SAAADI, per germline. The CDR3 is 15 residues long. Material: peripheral blood. The sequence was obtained from a man in his forties with active COVID-19. The chain links TRBV10-2 to TRBJ2-7; 9 bases agree with TRBD2. The CDR3 DNA sequence: TGCGCCAGCAGTGAGCGACCTAGCGGGACGGGGGAGCAGTACTTC. Translating gives CASSERPSGTGEQYF.